This TCR beta chain was observed in a study of blood T cell repertoires in COVID-19. Study at large: The United States, Italy and Spain provided the acute and convalescent COVID-19 samples. T cells, B-cell-depleted T cells, or PBMCs supplied cDNA or gDNA.

This clone was seen only once. The CDR3 runs 16 residues. The ends were cut back, 2 bases at V and 0 bases at J, with 11 bases in the middle. The germline V gene has CDR1 MNHEY and CDR2 SMNVEV (reference sequence). Using immunoSEQ multiplex PCR, the repertoire was profiled, and TCRdb retains in-frame clones only, with some absent. The sample has approximately 220,000 clones; about four fifths are singletons. Participants were aged roughly 18 to 90 years from 24 US areas. The genes are TRBV27 and TRBJ1-3; D call uncertain. The sequencing sample was made of PBMCs or T cells enriched from blood (not recorded which). The TCR comes from a woman aged 45-60 years who had been exposed to COVID-19. Written as DNA, the CDR3 is TGTGCCAGCAGTTTAGATAGCGCCAGCTCTGGAAACACCATATATTTT. Residues: CASSLDSASSGNTIYF.